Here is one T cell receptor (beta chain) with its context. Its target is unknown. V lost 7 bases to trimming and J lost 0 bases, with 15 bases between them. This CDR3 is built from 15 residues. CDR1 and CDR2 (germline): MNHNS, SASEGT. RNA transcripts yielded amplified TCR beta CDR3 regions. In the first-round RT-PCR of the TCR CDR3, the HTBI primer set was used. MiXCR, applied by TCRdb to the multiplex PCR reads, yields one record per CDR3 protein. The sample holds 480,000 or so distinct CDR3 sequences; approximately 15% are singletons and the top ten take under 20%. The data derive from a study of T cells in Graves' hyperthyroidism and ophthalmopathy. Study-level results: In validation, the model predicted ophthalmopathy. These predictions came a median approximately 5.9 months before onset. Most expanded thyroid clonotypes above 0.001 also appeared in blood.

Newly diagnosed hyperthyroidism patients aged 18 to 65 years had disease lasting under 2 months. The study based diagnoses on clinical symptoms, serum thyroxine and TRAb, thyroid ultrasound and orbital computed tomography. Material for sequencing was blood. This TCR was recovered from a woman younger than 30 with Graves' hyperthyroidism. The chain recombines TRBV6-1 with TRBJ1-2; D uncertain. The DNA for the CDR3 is TGTGCCAGCATCTTGAACACAGCAGCTAACTATGGCTACACCTTC. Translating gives CASILNTAANYGYTF.